This T cell receptor beta chain was sequenced during a study of control samples from healthy donors and cancer patients. Germline V lookup: CDR1 SGHRS, CDR2 YFSETQ. The CDR3 is 12 amino acids. Trimming left V 2 bases short and J 1 base short, with 3 bases between. Generated by immunoSEQ multiplex PCR, the TCRdb table keeps only in-frame clones and is missing some. Among roughly 88,000 clones listed, over 85% were seen once. The sequenced sample was blood. This sequence was found in a man in his late teens or twenties in good health. This rearrangement joins TRBV5-1 to TRBJ2-5; D is unresolved. CDR3: CASSFGQETQYF. The CDR3 region has the DNA TGCGCCAGCAGCTTCGGCCAAGAGACCCAGTACTTC.